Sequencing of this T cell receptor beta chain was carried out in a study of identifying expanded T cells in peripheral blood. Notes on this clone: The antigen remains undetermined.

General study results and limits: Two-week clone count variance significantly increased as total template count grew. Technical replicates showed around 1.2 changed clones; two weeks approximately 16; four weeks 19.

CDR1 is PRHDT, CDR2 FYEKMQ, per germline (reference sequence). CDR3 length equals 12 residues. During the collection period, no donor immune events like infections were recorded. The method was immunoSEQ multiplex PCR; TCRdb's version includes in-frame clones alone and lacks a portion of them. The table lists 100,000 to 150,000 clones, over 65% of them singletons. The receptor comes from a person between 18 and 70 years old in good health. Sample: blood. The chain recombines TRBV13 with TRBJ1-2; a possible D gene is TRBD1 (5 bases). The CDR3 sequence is CVTEGHRYGYTF. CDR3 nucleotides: TGTGTTACGGAGGGGCACCGCTATGGCTACACCTTC.